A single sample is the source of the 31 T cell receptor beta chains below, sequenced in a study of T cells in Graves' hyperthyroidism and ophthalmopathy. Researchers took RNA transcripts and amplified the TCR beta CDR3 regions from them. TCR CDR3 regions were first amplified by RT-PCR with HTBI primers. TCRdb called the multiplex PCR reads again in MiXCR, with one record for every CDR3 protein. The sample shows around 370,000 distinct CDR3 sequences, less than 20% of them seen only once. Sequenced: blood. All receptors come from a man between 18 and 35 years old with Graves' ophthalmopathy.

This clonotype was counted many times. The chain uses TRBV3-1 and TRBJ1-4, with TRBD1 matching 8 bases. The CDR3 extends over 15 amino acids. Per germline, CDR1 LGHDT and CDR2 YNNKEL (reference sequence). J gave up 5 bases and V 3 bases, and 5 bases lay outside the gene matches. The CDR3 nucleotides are TGTGCCAGCAGCCACCCGACAGGGGCGAATGAAAAACTGTTTTTT. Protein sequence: CASSHPTGANEKLFF.

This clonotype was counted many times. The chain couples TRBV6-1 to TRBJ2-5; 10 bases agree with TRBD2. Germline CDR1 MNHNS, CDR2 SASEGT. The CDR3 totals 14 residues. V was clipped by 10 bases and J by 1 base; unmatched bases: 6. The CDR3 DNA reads TGTGCCACCAAGCGGGGGGGCGTCCAAGAGACCCAGTACTTC. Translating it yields CATKRGGVQETQYF.

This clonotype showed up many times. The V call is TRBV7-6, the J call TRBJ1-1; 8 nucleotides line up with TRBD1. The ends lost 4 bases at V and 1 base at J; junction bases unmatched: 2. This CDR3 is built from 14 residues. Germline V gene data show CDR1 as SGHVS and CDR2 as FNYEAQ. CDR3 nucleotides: TGTGCCAGCAGCTCAGGGGGCGGGAACACTGAAGCTTTCTTT. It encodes CASSSGGGNTEAFF.

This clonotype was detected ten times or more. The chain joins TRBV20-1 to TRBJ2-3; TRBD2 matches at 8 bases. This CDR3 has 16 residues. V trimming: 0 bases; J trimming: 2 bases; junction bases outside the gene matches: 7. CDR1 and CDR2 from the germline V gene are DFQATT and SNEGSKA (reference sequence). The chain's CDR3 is CSARDWAGGHTDTQYF. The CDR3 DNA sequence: TGCAGTGCTAGAGACTGGGCGGGGGGACACACAGATACGCAGTATTTT.

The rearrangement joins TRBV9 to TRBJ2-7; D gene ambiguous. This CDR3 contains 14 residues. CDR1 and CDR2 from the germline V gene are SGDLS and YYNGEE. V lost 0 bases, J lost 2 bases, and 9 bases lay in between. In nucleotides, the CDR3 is TGTGCCAGCAGCGTAGCTCCAGGCCCCTACGAGCAGTACTTC. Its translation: CASSVAPGPYEQYF.

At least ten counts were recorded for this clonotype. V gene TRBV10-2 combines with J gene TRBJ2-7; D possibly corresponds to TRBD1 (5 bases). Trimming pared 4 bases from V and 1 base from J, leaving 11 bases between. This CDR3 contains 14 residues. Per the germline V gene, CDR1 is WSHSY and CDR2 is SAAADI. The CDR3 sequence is CASSGTRVSYEQYF. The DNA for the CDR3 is TGCGCCAGCAGTGGAACCAGGGTATCCTACGAGCAGTACTTC.

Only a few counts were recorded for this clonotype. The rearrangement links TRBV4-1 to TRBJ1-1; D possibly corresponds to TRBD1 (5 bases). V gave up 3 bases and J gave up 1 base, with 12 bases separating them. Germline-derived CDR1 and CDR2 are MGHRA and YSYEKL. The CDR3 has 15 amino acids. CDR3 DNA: TGCGCCAGCAGCCACCCTTGGGGGGGGAACACTGAAGCTTTCTTT. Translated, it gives CASSHPWGGNTEAFF.

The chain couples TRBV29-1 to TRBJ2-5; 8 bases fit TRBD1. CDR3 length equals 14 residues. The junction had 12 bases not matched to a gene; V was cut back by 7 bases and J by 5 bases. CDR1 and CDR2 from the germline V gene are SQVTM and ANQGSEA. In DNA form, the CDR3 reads TGCAGCGGTTCGTCGACAGGGGCAGCTGAGACCCAGTACTTC. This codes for CSGSSTGAAETQYF.

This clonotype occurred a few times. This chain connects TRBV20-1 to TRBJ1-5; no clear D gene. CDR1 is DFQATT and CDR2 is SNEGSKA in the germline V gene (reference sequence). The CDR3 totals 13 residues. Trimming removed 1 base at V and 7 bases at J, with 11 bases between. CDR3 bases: TGCAGTGCTAGAGCTGAATCTGGCCAGCCCCAGCATTTT. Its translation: CSARAESGQPQHF.

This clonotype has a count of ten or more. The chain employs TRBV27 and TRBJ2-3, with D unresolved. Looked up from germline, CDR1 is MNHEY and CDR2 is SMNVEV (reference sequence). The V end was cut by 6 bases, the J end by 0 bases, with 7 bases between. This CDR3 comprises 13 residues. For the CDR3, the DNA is TGTGCCAGCAGGATACTTAGCACAGATACGCAGTATTTT. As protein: CASRILSTDTQYF.

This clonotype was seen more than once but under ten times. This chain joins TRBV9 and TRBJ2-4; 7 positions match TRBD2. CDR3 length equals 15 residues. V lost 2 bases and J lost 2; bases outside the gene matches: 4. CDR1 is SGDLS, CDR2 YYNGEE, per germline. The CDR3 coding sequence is TGTGCCAGCAGCGTGGGGGGGGGGTCCAAAAACATTCAGTACTTC. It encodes CASSVGGGSKNIQYF.

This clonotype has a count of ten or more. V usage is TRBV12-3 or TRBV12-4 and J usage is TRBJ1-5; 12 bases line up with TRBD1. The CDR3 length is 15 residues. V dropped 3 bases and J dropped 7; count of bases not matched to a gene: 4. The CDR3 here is CASSFGDRGRQPQHF. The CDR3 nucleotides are TGTGCCAGCAGTTTCGGGGACAGGGGGCGACAGCCCCAGCATTTT.

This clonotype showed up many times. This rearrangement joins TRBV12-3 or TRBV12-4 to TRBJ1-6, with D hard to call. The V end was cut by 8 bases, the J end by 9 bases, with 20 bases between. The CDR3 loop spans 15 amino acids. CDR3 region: CASGPDDFGRSPLHF. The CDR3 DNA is TGTGCCAGCGGTCCGGACGATTTCGGACGTTCACCCCTCCACTTT.

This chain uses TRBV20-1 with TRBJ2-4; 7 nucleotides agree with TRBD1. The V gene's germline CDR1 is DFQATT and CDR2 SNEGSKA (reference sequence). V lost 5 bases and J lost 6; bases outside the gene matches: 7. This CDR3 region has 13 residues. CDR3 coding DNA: TGCAGTGCTGACAGGGAAGTTGGAAACATTCAGTACTTC. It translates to CSADREVGNIQYF.

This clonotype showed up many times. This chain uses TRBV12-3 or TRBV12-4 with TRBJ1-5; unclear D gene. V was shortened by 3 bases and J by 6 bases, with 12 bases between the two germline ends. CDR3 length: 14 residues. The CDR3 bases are TGTGCCAGCAGTTTGGAGCTGGGTTTTCAGCCCCAGCATTTT. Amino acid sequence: CASSLELGFQPQHF.

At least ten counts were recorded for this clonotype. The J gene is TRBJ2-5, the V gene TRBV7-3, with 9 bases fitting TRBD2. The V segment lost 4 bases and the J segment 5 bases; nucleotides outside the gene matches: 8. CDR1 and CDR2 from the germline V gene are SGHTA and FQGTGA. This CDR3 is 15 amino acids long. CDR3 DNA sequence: TGTGCCAGCAGCTCGGGGCGGGGGGGCCGGGAGACCCAGTACTTC. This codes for CASSSGRGGRETQYF.

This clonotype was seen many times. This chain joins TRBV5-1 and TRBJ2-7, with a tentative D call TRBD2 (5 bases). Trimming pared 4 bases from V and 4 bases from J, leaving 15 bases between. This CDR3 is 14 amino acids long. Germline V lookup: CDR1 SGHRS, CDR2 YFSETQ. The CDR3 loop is CASSLASTSYEQYF. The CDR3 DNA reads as TGCGCCAGCAGCCTAGCCTCAACGTCATACGAGCAGTACTTC.

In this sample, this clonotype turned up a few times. The CDR3 sequence is CSAVDSEVLGDYGYTF. The CDR3 DNA follows: TGCAGTGCCGTAGACTCGGAGGTCCTCGGGGACTATGGCTACACCTTC. This sequence joins TRBV20-1 and TRBJ1-2; no definite D call. The germline V and J ends were trimmed by 6 bases and 3 bases, with 23 bases remaining between them. Germline lookup yields CDR1 DFQATT and CDR2 SNEGSKA (reference sequence). This CDR3 has 16 residues.

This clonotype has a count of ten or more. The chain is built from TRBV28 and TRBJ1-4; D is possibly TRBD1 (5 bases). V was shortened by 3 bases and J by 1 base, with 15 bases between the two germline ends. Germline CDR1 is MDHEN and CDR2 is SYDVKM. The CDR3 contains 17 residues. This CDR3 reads CASSFRPEGRTNEKLFF. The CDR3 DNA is TGTGCCAGCAGTTTCCGACCGGAGGGGCGAACTAATGAAAAACTGTTTTTT.

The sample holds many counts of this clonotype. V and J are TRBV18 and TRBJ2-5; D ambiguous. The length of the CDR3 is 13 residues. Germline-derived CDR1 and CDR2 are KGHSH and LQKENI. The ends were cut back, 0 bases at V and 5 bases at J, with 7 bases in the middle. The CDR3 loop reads CASSPPGMETQYF. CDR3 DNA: TGTGCCAGCTCACCACCGGGCATGGAGACCCAGTACTTC.

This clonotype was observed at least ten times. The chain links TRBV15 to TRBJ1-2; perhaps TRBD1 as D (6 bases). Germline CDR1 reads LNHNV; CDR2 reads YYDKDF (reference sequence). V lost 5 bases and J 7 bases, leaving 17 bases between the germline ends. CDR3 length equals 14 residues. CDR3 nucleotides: TGTGCCACCAGCGGCATACAGGGCTGGGGTGGCTACACCTTC. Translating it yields CATSGIQGWGGYTF. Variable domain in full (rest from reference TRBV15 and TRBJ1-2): DAMVIQNPRYQVTQFGKPVTLSCSQTLNHNVMYWYQQKSSQAPKLLFHYYDKDFNNEADTPDNFQSRRPNTSFCFLDIRSPGLGDTAMYLCATSGIQGWGGYTFGSGTRLTVV.

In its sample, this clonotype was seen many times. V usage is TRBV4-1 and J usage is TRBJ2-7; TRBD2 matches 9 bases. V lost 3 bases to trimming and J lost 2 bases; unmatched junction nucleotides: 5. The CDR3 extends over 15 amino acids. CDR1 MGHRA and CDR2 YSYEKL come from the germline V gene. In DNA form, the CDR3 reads TGCGCCAGCAGCCAGAGTAGCGGGGGTACCTACGAGCAGTACTTC. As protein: CASSQSSGGTYEQYF.

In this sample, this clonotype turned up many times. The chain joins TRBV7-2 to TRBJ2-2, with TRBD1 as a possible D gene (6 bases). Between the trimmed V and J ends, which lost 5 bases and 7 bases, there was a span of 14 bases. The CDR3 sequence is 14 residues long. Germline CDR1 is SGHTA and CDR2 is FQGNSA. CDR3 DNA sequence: TGTGCCAGCAGCACAGGACAGCGCATCGGGGAGCTGTTTTTT. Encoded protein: CASSTGQRIGELFF.

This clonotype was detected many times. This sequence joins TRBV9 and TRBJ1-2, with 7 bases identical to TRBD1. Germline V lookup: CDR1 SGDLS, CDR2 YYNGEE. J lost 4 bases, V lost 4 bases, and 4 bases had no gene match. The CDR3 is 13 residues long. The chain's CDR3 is CASSTRTGYGYTF. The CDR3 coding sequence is TGTGCCAGCAGCACCCGGACAGGCTATGGCTACACCTTC.

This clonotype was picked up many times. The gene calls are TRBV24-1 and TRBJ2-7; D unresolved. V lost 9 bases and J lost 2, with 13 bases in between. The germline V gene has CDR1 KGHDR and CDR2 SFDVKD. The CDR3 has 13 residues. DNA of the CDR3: TGTGCCACCGCCGACGGCCAGACCTACGAGCAGTACTTC. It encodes CATADGQTYEQYF.

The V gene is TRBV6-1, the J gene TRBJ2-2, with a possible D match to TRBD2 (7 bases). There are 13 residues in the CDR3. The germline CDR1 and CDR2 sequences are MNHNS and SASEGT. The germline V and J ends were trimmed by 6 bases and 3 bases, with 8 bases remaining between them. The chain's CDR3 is CASSGGHTGELFF. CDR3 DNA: TGTGCCAGCAGCGGGGGGCACACCGGGGAGCTGTTTTTT.

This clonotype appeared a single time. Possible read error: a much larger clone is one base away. The CDR3 protein is CASSLSTIGELFF. Here the CDR3 DNA reads TGCGCCAGCAGCTTGAGTACAATCGGGGAGCTGTTTTTT. The genes are TRBV5-1 and TRBJ2-2; D ambiguous. The V end lost 1 base, the J end lost 7 bases, and 8 bases lay between the germline ends. CDR3 length: 13 amino acids. CDR1 is SGHRS and CDR2 is YFSETQ in the germline V gene. Complete variable domain (other parts from reference TRBV5-1 and TRBJ2-2): KAGVTQTPRYLIKTRGQQVTLSCSPISGHRSVSWYQQTPGQGLQFLFEYFSETQRNKGNFPGRFSGRQFSNSRSEMNVSTLELGDSALYLCASSLSTIGELFFGEGSRLTVL.

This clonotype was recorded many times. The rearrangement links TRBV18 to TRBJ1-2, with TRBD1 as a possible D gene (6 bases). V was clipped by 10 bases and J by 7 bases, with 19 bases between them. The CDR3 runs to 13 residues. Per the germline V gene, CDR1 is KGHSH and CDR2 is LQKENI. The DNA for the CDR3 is TGTGCCATGAAAAACAACAGGGCGCCTGGCTACACCTTC. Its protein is CAMKNNRAPGYTF.

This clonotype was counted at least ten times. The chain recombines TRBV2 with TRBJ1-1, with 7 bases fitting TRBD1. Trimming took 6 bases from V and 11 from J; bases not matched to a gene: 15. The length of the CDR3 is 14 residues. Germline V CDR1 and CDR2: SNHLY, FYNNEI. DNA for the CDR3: TGTGCCAGCAGCGATCAGGGGGTGGACGCCCGGGCTTTCTTT. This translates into CASSDQGVDARAFF.

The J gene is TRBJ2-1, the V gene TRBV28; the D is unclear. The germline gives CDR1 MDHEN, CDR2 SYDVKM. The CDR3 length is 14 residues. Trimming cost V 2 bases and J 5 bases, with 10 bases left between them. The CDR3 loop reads CASSLLHRDNEQFF. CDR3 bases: TGTGCCAGCAGTTTACTGCACAGAGACAATGAGCAGTTCTTC.

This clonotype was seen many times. CDR3 protein: CASSLELSPWRNTEAFF. CDR3 bases: TGTGCCAGCAGCTTAGAGTTGTCCCCCTGGAGGAACACTGAAGCTTTCTTT. The chain links TRBV7-2 to TRBJ1-1; D is undetermined. Germline loops: CDR1 SGHTA, CDR2 FQGNSA. This CDR3 comprises 17 residues. V dropped 1 base and J dropped 1 base, with 16 bases sitting between them.